The T cell receptor beta chain described here comes from a study of T cells in Graves' hyperthyroidism and ophthalmopathy. Study-level background: Before treatment of any kind, peripheral blood was taken at initial diagnosis.

J lost 5 bases, V lost 0 bases, and 8 bases had no gene match. The CDR3 totals 15 residues. Germline assignment: CDR1 SGHKS and CDR2 YYEKEE (reference sequence). There were TCR beta CDR3 regions amplified from RNA transcripts. The TCR CDR3 first-round RT-PCR relied on the HTBI primer set. TCRdb redid the calling of the multiplex PCR reads with MiXCR, one entry per CDR3 protein. This sample has about 590,000 distinct CDR3 sequences; more than 13% occur once, and the top ten carry approximately 6.4%. This clonotype has ten or more counts. Its antigen remains unidentified. The study's findings and limits: Also found in blood were most expanded thyroid clonotypes above 0.001.

PBMCs came from around 9.7 ml fresh peripheral blood. The chain is built from TRBV5-5 and TRBJ2-7; TRBD2 agrees at 7 bases. The receptor was derived from a woman between 18 and 29 years old with Graves' ophthalmopathy. The sequenced material came from blood. The CDR3 is CASSLELRLADEQYF. In nucleotides, the CDR3 is TGTGCCAGCAGCTTGGAGCTTAGGCTAGCGGACGAGCAGTACTTC.